What follows are 4 T cell receptor beta chains derived from one specimen sequenced in a study of cytotoxic CD8 clonotypes in ibrutinib-treated CLL. TCRdb's copy holds only in-frame clones and misses some; the assay was immunoSEQ multiplex PCR. The sample gives 150,000 to 200,000 clones, under 90% of which show up once; 4.6% is in the top ten. The material was PBMCs, obtained after 24 months of ibrutinib treatment. Receptors were obtained from a human donor with chronic lymphocytic leukemia.

The V call is TRBV13, the J call TRBJ2-7; D call uncertain. Germline lookup yields CDR1 PRHDT and CDR2 FYEKMQ (reference sequence). The length of the CDR3 is 14 residues. Deletions cut 6 bases from V and 1 base from J, with 13 bases between. The CDR3 spells CASRPSFRSYEQYF. DNA of the CDR3: TGTGCCAGCAGACCCTCATTTAGATCCTACGAGCAGTACTTC. The whole variable domain, remainder taken from reference TRBV13 and TRBJ2-7, is AAGVIQSPRHLIKEKRETATLKCYPIPRHDTVYWYQQGPGQDPQFLISFYEKMQSDKGSIPDRFSAQQFSDYHSELNMSSLELGDSALYFCASRPSFRSYEQYFGPGTRLTVT.

The rearrangement joins TRBV6-1 to TRBJ1-1; 8 nucleotides match TRBD1. The J segment lost 6 bases and the V segment lost 1 base, leaving 4 bases of the junction unmatched. The CDR3 is 14 amino acids. Germline CDR1 MNHNS, CDR2 SASEGT. CDR3 nucleotide sequence: TGTGCCAGCAGTGAAGGGACAGGGAGGGCTGAAGCTTTCTTT. Translating gives CASSEGTGRAEAFF.

V gene TRBV4-1 combines with J gene TRBJ1-6, with D maybe TRBD1 (5 bases). The ends were cut back, 0 bases at V and 7 bases at J, with 16 bases in the middle. CDR1 and CDR2 (germline): MGHRA, YSYEKL. This CDR3 comprises 17 residues. CDR3 residues: CASSQDLSGRVNSPLHF. In DNA, the CDR3 is TGCGCCAGCAGCCAAGATTTGTCAGGGAGAGTCAATTCACCCCTCCACTTT.

The chain couples TRBV11-3 to TRBJ2-2; no reliable D call. V was cut by 2 bases and J by 8 bases, with 3 bases left in between. Looked up from germline, CDR1 is SGHNT and CDR2 is YENEEA. CDR3 length: 11 residues. The CDR3 is CASSLLGELFF. CDR3 DNA sequence: TGTGCCAGCAGCTTATTGGGGGAGCTGTTTTTT.